Listed here are 27 T cell receptor beta chains from one sample, sequenced in a study of cytomegalovirus exposure and HLA in healthy donors. The primer mix had 60 Vbeta and 13 Jbeta primers. Generated by immunoSEQ multiplex PCR, the TCRdb table keeps only in-frame clones and is missing some. The table shows over 100,000 clones, with about 70% occurring only once. The sequenced sample was PBMCs. All receptors come from a woman between 40 and 55 years old in good health and CMV-seronegative.

The gene calls are TRBV4-2 and TRBJ2-1; TRBD2 aligns across 10 bases. V gave up 0 bases and J gave up 2 bases; unmatched junction bases: 13. In germline, CDR1 is LGHNA, CDR2 YNFKEQ. This CDR3 has 20 residues. The CDR3 bases are TGTGCCAGCAGCCAAGACCTAAGCCAAATTAGCGGGGGGCCCTACAATGAGCAGTTCTTC. Translated: CASSQDLSQISGGPYNEQFF.

The chain employs TRBV19 and TRBJ1-1, with D possibly being TRBD1 (5 bases). V was pared by 3 bases and J by 5 bases, with 10 bases between. Germline-derived CDR1 and CDR2 are LNHDA and SQIVND (reference sequence). This CDR3 comprises 13 residues. The CDR3 bases are TGTGCCAGTAGTATGTGGGGGGAGACTGAAGCTTTCTTT. Residues: CASSMWGETEAFF.

V gene TRBV5-1 combines with J gene TRBJ2-2; possible D gene TRBD1, 5 bases. The CDR3 totals 15 residues. Germline V CDR1 and CDR2: SGHRS, YFSETQ. V was pared by 4 bases and J by 5 bases, with 15 bases between. CDR3 sequence reads: CASSPGDRITGELFF. CDR3 sequence (DNA): TGCGCCAGCAGCCCCGGAGACAGAATTACCGGGGAGCTGTTTTTT.

This clone showed up just a few times. The genes are TRBV18 and TRBJ1-1; D unclear. Germline CDR1 is KGHSH and CDR2 is LQKENI. Trimming took off 4 bases at V and 1 base at J, with 22 bases between the two ends. This CDR3 spans 18 amino acids. CDR3 DNA: TGTGCCAGCTCACTATCCCTTCCTGTCCGCACCGGGAACACTGAAGCTTTCTTT. Translation: CASSLSLPVRTGNTEAFF. Full variable domain (rest looked up from reference TRBV18 and TRBJ1-1): NAGVMQNPRHLVRRRGQEARLRCSPMKGHSHVYWYRQLPEEGLKFMVYLQKENIIDESGMPKERFSAEFPKEGPSILRIQQVVRGDSAAYFCASSLSLPVRTGNTEAFFGQGTRLTVV.

The chain is built from TRBV30 and TRBJ2-3; 7 bases fit TRBD1. Germline V gene data show CDR1 as GTSNPN and CDR2 as SVGIG (reference sequence). Germline trimming cut 0 bases from V and 5 bases from J; bases unmatched to any gene: 17. The CDR3 is 18 residues long. For the CDR3, the DNA is TGTGCCTGGAGTGTCGACCGAACCGACAGGGTTCTAGTAGATACGCAGTATTTT. This sequence encodes CAWSVDRTDRVLVDTQYF.

The CDR3, as DNA: TGTGCCAGCAGTTACTCGGGCAGCCTCTATGGCTACACCTTC. Translating gives CASSYSGSLYGYTF. The chain is built from TRBV6-5 and TRBJ1-2, with D unclear. Trimming took off 0 bases at V and 4 bases at J, with 9 bases between the two ends. Looked up from germline, CDR1 is MNHEY and CDR2 is SVGAGI. There are 14 residues in the CDR3.

The rearrangement joins TRBV5-1 to TRBJ2-2, with D perhaps matching TRBD2 (6 bases). The V end lost 4 bases, the J end lost 1 base, and 17 bases lay between the germline ends. The CDR3 spans 17 residues. Germline V gives CDR1 SGHRS, CDR2 YFSETQ. CDR3 in DNA: TGCGCCAGCAGCCAAATGGGGGGTGTAGGGAACACCGGGGAGCTGTTTTTT. Residues: CASSQMGGVGNTGELFF.

This clone has more than one count but fewer than ten. V is TRBV15 and J is TRBJ2-5; TRBD1 matches 12 bases. The J call may be faulty, since TRBJ2-7 better matches the DNA end. CDR1 and CDR2 from the germline V gene are LNHNV and YYDKDF (reference sequence). The CDR3 totals 16 residues. The CDR3 nucleotides are TGTGCCACCAGCCCACGCCTGGGACAGGGGGCGGACGAGCAGTACTTC. It specifies CATSPRLGQGADEQYF.

The genes are TRBV5-1 and TRBJ1-2; D not certain. Trimming removed 6 bases from V and 9 bases from J, with 21 bases in between. Germline V gene lookup returns CDR1 SGHRS and CDR2 YFSETQ. CDR3 length equals 14 residues. The CDR3 region has the DNA TGCGCCAGCACCCCAGGCGGGGTGAAGATTAGCTACACCTTC. This gives the protein CASTPGGVKISYTF. The full variable domain, its missing parts supplied by reference TRBV5-1 and TRBJ1-2, is KAGVTQTPRYLIKTRGQQVTLSCSPISGHRSVSWYQQTPGQGLQFLFEYFSETQRNKGNFPGRFSGRQFSNSRSEMNVSTLELGDSALYLCASTPGGVKISYTFGSGTRLTVV.

This clone was detected only a few times. CDR3 DNA: TGTGCCAGCAGCTTCTGGGGGGGCTACGGGGAGCTGTTTTTT. Its protein is CASSFWGGYGELFF. The chain joins TRBV5-6 to TRBJ2-2; a weak D match, TRBD2 (7 bases). Germline V CDR1 and CDR2: SGHDT, YYEEEE. V lost 2 bases and J 7 bases, leaving 12 bases between the germline ends. CDR3 size: 14 residues.

The rearrangement links TRBV7-2 to TRBJ2-1; 7 bases are a match to TRBD2. After removal of 8 bases from V and 9 bases from J, the junction contained 7 bases not matched to a gene. Germline values: CDR1 SGHTA, CDR2 FQGNSA. This CDR3 spans 12 amino acids. CDR3 nucleotide sequence: TGTGCCAGCGCGGGGGTGAGCGGTGAGCAGTTCTTC. This translates into CASAGVSGEQFF.

As concerns this clone: One end of the junction fails to match germline, which may point to a read error. The chain employs TRBV7-3 and TRBJ2-1; the match to TRBD2 covers 12 bases. CDR1 and CDR2 (germline): SGHTA, FQGTGA. CDR3 length equals 13 residues. The DNA for the CDR3 is TGTGCCAGCAGGCCGGGACTAGCGGGCCCCCGCATCTTC. Protein sequence: CASRPGLAGPRIF.

The chain joins TRBV7-8 to TRBJ1-1, with D possibly TRBD1 on 6 matching bases. The CDR3 covers 15 residues. Trimming left V 2 bases short and J 3 bases short, with 13 bases between. CDR1 SGHVS and CDR2 FQNEAQ come from the germline V gene. CDR3 bases: TGTGCCAGCAGCTTATCCGACAGGACCTACACTGAAGCTTTCTTT. It specifies CASSLSDRTYTEAFF.

The chain employs TRBV5-1 and TRBJ1-1; D gene unclear. The germline V and J ends were trimmed by 1 base and 0 bases, with 7 bases remaining between them. This CDR3 contains 14 residues. In germline, CDR1 is SGHRS, CDR2 YFSETQ. The CDR3 sequence is CASSLSSMNTEAFF. The CDR3 DNA is TGCGCCAGCAGCTTGTCATCTATGAACACTGAAGCTTTCTTT. Full variable domain (remainder filled in from reference TRBV5-1 and TRBJ1-1): KAGVTQTPRYLIKTRGQQVTLSCSPISGHRSVSWYQQTPGQGLQFLFEYFSETQRNKGNFPGRFSGRQFSNSRSEMNVSTLELGDSALYLCASSLSSMNTEAFFGQGTRLTVV.

The chain employs TRBV29-1 and TRBJ1-2; TRBD1 might be the D (5 bases). Germline V lookup: CDR1 SQVTM, CDR2 ANQGSEA. The CDR3 runs 13 residues. The V end was cut by 4 bases, the J end by 1 base, with 10 bases between. In nucleotides, the CDR3 is TGCAGCGTTGGTACAGGCAGTAACTATGGCTACACCTTC. This translates into CSVGTGSNYGYTF. Looking up the rest from reference TRBV29-1 and TRBJ1-2 gives the full variable domain: SAVISQKPSRDICQRGTSLTIQCQVDSQVTMMFWYRQQPGQSLTLIATANQGSEATYESGFVIDKFPISRPNLTFSTLTVSNMSPEDSSIYLCSVGTGSNYGYTFGSGTRLTVV.

This rearrangement joins TRBV7-2 to TRBJ1-1, with D possibly TRBD1 on 5 matching bases. Germline CDR1 is SGHTA and CDR2 is FQGNSA. The V end was cut by 1 base, the J end by 0 bases, with 12 bases between. The CDR3 is 16 amino acids. The CDR3 DNA is TGTGCCAGCAGCTTAGTGGCGGGGCTGGTGAACACTGAAGCTTTCTTT. It translates to CASSLVAGLVNTEAFF.

This clone was counted a single time. The J gene is TRBJ2-5, the V gene TRBV5-8, with 7 nucleotides matching TRBD1. CDR3 size: 15 residues. Germline V gene data show CDR1 as SGHTS and CDR2 as YDEGEE. J gave up 4 bases and V 2 bases, and 8 bases lay outside the gene matches. CDR3 in amino acids: CASSLRNRGAETQYF. For the CDR3, the DNA is TGTGCCAGCAGCTTAAGAAACAGGGGCGCAGAGACCCAGTACTTC.

J is TRBJ1-4 and V is TRBV5-1; the D gene is possibly TRBD1 (6 bases). Germline V gene data show CDR1 as SGHRS and CDR2 as YFSETQ. This CDR3 is 15 amino acids long. The ends were cut back, 1 base at V and 7 bases at J, with 14 bases in the middle. CDR3 nucleotides: TGCGCCAGCAGCTTGCGAGGGGGGGCGAGTGAAAAACTGTTTTTT. Its protein is CASSLRGGASEKLFF. Complete variable domain (other parts from reference TRBV5-1 and TRBJ1-4): KAGVTQTPRYLIKTRGQQVTLSCSPISGHRSVSWYQQTPGQGLQFLFEYFSETQRNKGNFPGRFSGRQFSNSRSEMNVSTLELGDSALYLCASSLRGGASEKLFFGSGTQLSVL.

The rearrangement joins TRBV9 to TRBJ1-2, with TRBD1 as a possible D gene (5 bases). The V and J ends lost 0 bases and 0 bases respectively, with 15 bases between them. Germline V gives CDR1 SGDLS, CDR2 YYNGEE. The CDR3 contains 17 residues. Written as DNA, the CDR3 is TGTGCCAGCAGCGTAGATCTGGGGGGAGCGTCTAACTATGGCTACACCTTC. Its translation: CASSVDLGGASNYGYTF. The full variable domain, with the rest looked up from reference TRBV9 and TRBJ1-2, is DSGVTQTPKHLITATGQRVTLRCSPRSGDLSVYWYQQSLDQGLQFLIQYYNGEERAKGNILERFSAQQFPDLHSELNLSSLELGDSALYFCASSVDLGGASNYGYTFGSGTRLTVV.

The rearrangement joins TRBV15 to TRBJ2-5; 10 bases match TRBD2. V trimming: 0 bases; J trimming: 4 bases; junction bases outside the gene matches: 8. The CDR3 contains 17 residues. Germline V gene data show CDR1 as LNHNV and CDR2 as YYDKDF (reference sequence). CDR3 protein: CATSRDIASGGGETQYF. CDR3 coding DNA: TGTGCCACCAGCAGAGATATCGCTAGCGGGGGAGGAGAGACCCAGTACTTC.

This chain links TRBV30 with TRBJ1-1; D gene ambiguous. Trimming took off 2 bases at V and 6 bases at J, with 10 bases between the two ends. Germline lookup yields CDR1 GTSNPN and CDR2 SVGIG (reference sequence). CDR3 length: 12 residues. CDR3 DNA: TGTGCCTGGAGTCTAGCCCGGGCTGAAGCTTTCTTT. Translating it yields CAWSLARAEAFF.

This chain joins TRBV6-9 and TRBJ1-2, with 10 bases lining up with TRBD1. Germline V gene lookup returns CDR1 MNHGY and CDR2 SVAAGI. The V and J ends lost 5 bases and 4 bases, in that order; junction bases with no gene match: 10. This CDR3 region has 16 residues. Written as DNA, the CDR3 is TGTGCCAGCAGTCTGGGACAGGGGTCGGGCGTCTATGGCTACACCTTC. Residues: CASSLGQGSGVYGYTF.

The chain links TRBV4-3 to TRBJ2-5, with 10 bases fitting TRBD1. The CDR3 runs 15 residues. After removal of 8 bases from V and 4 bases from J, the junction contained 10 bases not matched to a gene. In germline, CDR1 is LGHNA, CDR2 YSLEER. CDR3 bases: TGCGCCAGCGCCGGGGACAGGGGTTCTGTAGAGACCCAGTACTTC. Its translation is CASAGDRGSVETQYF.

The chain combines TRBV18 with TRBJ1-6, with 7 bases matching TRBD1. J gave up 8 bases and V 3 bases, and 13 bases lay outside the gene matches. Per the germline V gene, CDR1 is KGHSH and CDR2 is LQKENI. CDR3 length: 17 residues. As DNA, the CDR3 is TGTGCCAGCTCACCCCGACAGCAAATAACAGGGGATTCACCCCTCCACTTT. This codes for CASSPRQQITGDSPLHF. The complete variable domain, with remaining parts taken from reference TRBV18 and TRBJ1-6, reads NAGVMQNPRHLVRRRGQEARLRCSPMKGHSHVYWYRQLPEEGLKFMVYLQKENIIDESGMPKERFSAEFPKEGPSILRIQQVVRGDSAAYFCASSPRQQITGDSPLHFGNGTRLTVT.

In its sample, this clone was seen a few times. The chain has TRBV25-1 and TRBJ2-7; D is perhaps TRBD2 (7 bases). This CDR3 has 13 amino acids. V lost 3 bases, J lost 6 bases, and 12 bases lay in between. Per germline, CDR1 MGHDK and CDR2 SYGVNS. The CDR3 region is CASSEVGGREQYF. The CDR3 DNA is TGTGCCAGCAGTGAGGTGGGGGGGCGCGAGCAGTACTTC.

This clone turned up a few times. V gene TRBV2 combines with J gene TRBJ1-1; D may be TRBD1 (6 bases). Trimming took off 6 bases at V and 1 base at J, with 9 bases between the two ends. CDR3 length: 13 residues. Germline CDR1 SNHLY, CDR2 FYNNEI. CDR3 in DNA: TGTGCCAGCAGGAGGGGGAAGAACACTGAAGCTTTCTTT. It codes for CASRRGKNTEAFF.

The genes are TRBV10-3 and TRBJ2-1; 10 positions match TRBD2. Looked up from germline, CDR1 is ENHRY and CDR2 is SYGVKD. The V gene end was trimmed by 3 bases and the J gene end by 9 bases; junction bases not matched to a gene: 8. This CDR3 is built from 15 residues. The CDR3 reads CAISETSGDVVEQFF. As DNA, the CDR3 is TGTGCCATCAGTGAAACTAGCGGGGATGTGGTTGAGCAGTTCTTC.